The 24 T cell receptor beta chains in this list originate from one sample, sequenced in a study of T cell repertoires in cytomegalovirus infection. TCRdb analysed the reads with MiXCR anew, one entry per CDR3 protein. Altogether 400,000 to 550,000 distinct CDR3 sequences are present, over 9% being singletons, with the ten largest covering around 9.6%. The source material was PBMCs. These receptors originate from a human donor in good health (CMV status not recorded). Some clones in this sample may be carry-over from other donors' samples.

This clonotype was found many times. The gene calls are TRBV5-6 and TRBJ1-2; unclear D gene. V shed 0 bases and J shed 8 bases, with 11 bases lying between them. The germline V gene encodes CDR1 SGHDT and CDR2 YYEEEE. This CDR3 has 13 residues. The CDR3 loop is CASSLGRLGGYTF. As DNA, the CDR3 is TGTGCCAGCAGCTTGGGACGGCTGGGAGGCTACACCTTC.

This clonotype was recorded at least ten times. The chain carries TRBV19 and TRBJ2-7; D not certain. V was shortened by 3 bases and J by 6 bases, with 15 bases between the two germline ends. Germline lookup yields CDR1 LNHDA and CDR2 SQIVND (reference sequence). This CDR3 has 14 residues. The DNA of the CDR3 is TGTGCCAGTAGTATGATCATCCGGGCTTCCGAGCAGTACTTC. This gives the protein CASSMIIRASEQYF.

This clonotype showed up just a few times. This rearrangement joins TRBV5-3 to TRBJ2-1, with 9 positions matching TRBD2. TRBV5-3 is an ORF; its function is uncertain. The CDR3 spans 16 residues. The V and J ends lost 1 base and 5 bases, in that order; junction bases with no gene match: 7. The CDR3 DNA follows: TGTGCCAGAAGCTTGCAAGAGCGGGAGGACAACAATGAGCAGTTCTTC. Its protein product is CARSLQEREDNNEQFF.

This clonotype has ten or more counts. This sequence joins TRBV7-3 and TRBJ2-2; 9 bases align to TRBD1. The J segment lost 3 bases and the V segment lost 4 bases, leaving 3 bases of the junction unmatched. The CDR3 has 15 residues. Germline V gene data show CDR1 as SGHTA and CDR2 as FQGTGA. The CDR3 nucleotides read TGTGCCAGCAGCTGGCGGACAGGGGACACCGGGGAGCTGTTTTTT. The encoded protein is CASSWRTGDTGELFF.

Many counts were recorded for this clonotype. Here the CDR3 reads CASSIHGTSTGELFF. CDR3 bases: TGTGCCAGCAGCATTCACGGGACTAGCACCGGGGAGCTGTTTTTT. The chain is built from TRBV7-3 and TRBJ2-2, with 8 bases aligning to TRBD2. CDR1 is SGHTA and CDR2 is FQGTGA in the germline V gene. Losses at the gene ends were 5 bases for V and 4 bases for J; bases not matched to a gene: 6. The CDR3 spans 15 residues.

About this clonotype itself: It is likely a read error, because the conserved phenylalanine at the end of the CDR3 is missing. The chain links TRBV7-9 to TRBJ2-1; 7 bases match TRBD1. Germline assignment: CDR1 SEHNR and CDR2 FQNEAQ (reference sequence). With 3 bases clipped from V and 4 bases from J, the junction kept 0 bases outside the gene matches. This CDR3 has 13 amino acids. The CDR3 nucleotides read TGTGCCAGCAGCTTGGGACAGTACAATGAGCAGTTCTAC. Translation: CASSLGQYNEQFY.

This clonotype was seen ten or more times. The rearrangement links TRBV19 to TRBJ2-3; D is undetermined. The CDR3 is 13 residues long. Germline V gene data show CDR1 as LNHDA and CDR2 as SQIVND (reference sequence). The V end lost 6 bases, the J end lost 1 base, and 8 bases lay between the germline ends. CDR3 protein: CASSQARTDTQYF. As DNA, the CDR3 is TGTGCCAGTAGCCAAGCTCGCACAGATACGCAGTATTTT.

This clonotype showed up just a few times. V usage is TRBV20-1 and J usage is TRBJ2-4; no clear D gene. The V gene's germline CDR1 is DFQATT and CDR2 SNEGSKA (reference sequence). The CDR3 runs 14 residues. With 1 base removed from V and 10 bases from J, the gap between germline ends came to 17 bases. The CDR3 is CSARGPWQEKIQYF. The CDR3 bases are TGCAGTGCTAGAGGGCCTTGGCAGGAGAAAATTCAGTACTTC.

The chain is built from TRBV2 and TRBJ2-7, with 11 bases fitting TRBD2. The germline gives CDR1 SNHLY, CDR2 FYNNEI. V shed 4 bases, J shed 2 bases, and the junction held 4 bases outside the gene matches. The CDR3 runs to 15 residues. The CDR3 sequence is CASSAGTSGAYEQYF. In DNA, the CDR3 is TGTGCCAGCAGTGCTGGGACTAGCGGAGCCTACGAGCAGTACTTC.

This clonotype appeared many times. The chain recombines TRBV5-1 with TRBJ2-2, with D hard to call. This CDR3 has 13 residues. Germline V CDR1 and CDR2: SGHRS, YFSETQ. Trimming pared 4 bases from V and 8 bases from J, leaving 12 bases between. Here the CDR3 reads CASSPDLRGELFF. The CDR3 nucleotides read TGCGCCAGCAGCCCGGACCTGAGGGGGGAGCTGTTTTTT.

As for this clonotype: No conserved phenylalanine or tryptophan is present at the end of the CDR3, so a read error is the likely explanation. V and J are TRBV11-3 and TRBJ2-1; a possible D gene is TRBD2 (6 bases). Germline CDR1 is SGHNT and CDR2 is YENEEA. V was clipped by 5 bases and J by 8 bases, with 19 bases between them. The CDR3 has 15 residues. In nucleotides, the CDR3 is TGTGCCAGCAGCATCGGGACTGCCCCCTTCGATGAGCAGTTCTCC. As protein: CASSIGTAPFDEQFS.

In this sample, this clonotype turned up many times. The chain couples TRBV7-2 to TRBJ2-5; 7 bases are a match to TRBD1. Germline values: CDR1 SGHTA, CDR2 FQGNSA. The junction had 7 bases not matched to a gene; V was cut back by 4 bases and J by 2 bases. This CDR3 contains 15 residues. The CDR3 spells CASSWARTGQETQYF. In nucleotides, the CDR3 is TGTGCCAGCAGCTGGGCACGGACAGGACAAGAGACCCAGTACTTC.

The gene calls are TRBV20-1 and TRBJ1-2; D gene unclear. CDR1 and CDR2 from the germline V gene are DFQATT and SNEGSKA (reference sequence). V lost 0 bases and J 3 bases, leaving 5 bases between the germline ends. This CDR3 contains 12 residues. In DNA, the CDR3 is TGCAGTGCTAGAGATCCCGACTATGGCTACACCTTC. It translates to CSARDPDYGYTF.

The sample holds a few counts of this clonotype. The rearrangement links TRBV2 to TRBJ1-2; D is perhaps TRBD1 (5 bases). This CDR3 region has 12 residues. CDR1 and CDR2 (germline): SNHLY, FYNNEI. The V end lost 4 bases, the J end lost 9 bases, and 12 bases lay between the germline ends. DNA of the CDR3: TGTGCCAGCAGTGGGCAGGGATCGAGCTACACCTTC. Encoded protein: CASSGQGSSYTF.

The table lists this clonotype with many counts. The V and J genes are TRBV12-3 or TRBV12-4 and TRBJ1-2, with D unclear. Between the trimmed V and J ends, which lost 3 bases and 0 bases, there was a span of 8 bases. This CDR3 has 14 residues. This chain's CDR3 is CASSFAGANYGYTF. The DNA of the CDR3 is TGTGCCAGCAGTTTTGCCGGGGCTAACTATGGCTACACCTTC.

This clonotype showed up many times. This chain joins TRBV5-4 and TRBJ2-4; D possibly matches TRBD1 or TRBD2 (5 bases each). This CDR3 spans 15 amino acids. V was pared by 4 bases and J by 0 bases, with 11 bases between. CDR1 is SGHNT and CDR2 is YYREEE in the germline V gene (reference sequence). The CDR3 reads CASSGTGLAKNIQYF. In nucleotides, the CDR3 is TGTGCCAGCAGCGGTACAGGACTAGCCAAAAACATTCAGTACTTC. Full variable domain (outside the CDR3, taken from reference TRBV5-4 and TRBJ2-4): ETGVTQSPTHLIKTRGQQVTLRCSSQSGHNTVSWYQQALGQGPQFIFQYYREEENGRGNFPPRFSGLQFPNYSSELNVNALELDDSALYLCASSGTGLAKNIQYFGAGTRLSVL.

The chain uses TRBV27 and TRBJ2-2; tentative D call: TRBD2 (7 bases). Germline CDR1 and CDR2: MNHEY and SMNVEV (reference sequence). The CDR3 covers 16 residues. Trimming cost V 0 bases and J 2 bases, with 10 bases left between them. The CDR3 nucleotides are TGTGCCAGCAGTTTATCAGGGGGGGTAAACACCGGGGAGCTGTTTTTT. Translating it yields CASSLSGGVNTGELFF.

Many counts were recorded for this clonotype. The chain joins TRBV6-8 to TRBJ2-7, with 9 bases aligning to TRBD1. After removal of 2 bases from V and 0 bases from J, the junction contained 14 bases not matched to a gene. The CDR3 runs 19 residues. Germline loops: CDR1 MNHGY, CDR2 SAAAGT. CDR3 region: CASSYLPGDRAQISYEQYF. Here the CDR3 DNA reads TGTGCCAGCAGTTACCTACCCGGGGACAGGGCCCAAATCTCCTACGAGCAGTACTTC.

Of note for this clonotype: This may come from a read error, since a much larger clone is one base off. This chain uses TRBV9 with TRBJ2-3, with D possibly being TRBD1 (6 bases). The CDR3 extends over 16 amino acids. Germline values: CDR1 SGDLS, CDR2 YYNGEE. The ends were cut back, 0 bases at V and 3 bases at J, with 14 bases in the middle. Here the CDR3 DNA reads TGTGCCAGCAGCGTAGACCCCCAGGGGCGGACAGATACGCAGTATTTT. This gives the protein CASSVDPQGRTDTQYF.

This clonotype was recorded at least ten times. DNA for the CDR3: TGTGCCAGTAGTATAGGCAGGAGTTACAATCAGCCCCAGCATTTT. Protein: CASSIGRSYNQPQHF. The chain couples TRBV19 to TRBJ1-5; D remains unclear. CDR1 LNHDA and CDR2 SQIVND come from the germline V gene (reference sequence). CDR3 length equals 15 residues. Trimming removed 1 base from V and 3 bases from J, with 10 bases in between.

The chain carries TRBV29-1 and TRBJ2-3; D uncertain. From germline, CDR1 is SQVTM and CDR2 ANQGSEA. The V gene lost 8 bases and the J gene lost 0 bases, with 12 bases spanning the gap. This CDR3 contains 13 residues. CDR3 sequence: CSFSLMSTDTQYF. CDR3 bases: TGCAGCTTTAGTCTGATGAGCACAGATACGCAGTATTTT.

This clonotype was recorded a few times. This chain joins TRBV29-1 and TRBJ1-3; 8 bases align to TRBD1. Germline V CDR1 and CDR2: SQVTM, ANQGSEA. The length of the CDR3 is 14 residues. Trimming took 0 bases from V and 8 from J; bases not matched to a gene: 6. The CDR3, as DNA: TGCAGCGTTGAAGAGGACAGGGAACCAGACACCATATATTTT. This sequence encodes CSVEEDREPDTIYF.

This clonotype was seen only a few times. The CDR3, as DNA: TGTGCCACCAGTGAGAACCCCCCGGGACAGGGGCGGTTGGAGCAGTTCTTC. This sequence encodes CATSENPPGQGRLEQFF. The J gene is TRBJ2-1, the V gene TRBV24-1, with TRBD1 matching over 10 bases. The germline V gene has CDR1 KGHDR and CDR2 SFDVKD. Trimming took 4 bases from V and 10 from J; bases not matched to a gene: 15. The CDR3 has 17 residues.

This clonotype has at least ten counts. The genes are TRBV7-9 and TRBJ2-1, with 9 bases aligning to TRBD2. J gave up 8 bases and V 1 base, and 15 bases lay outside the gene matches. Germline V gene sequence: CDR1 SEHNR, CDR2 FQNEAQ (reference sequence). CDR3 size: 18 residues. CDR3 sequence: CASSLERGGLAGTHEQFF. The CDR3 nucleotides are TGTGCCAGCAGCTTAGAGCGAGGGGGGCTAGCGGGAACCCATGAGCAGTTCTTC.